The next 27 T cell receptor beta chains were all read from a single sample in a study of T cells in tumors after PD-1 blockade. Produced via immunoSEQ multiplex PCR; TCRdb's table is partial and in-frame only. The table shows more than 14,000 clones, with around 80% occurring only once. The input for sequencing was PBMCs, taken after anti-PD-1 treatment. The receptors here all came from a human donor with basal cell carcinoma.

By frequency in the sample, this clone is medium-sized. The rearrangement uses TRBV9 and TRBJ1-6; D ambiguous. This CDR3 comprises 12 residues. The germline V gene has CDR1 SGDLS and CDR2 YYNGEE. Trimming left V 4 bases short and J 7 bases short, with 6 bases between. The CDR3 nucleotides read TGTGCCAGCAGCACCGCAAATTCACCCCTCCACTTT. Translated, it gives CASSTANSPLHF.

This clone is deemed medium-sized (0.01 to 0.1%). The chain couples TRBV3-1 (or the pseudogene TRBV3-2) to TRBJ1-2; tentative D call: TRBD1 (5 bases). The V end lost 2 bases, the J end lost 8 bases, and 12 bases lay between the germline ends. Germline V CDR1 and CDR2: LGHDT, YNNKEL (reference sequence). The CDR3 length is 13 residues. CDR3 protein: CASSQFSGIGYTF. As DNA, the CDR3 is TGTGCCAGCAGCCAATTTTCAGGGATAGGCTACACCTTC.

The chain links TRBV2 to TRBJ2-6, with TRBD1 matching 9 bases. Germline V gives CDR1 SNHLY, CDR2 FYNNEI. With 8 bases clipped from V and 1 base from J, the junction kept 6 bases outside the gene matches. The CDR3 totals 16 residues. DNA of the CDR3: TGTGCCAGCCGGGACAGGGCCTTTTCTGGGGCCAACGTCCTGACTTTC. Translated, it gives CASRDRAFSGANVLTF.

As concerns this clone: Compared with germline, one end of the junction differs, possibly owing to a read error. The DNA of the CDR3 is TGTGCCAGCAGTGATCAGGGGCGGGGGGCGCTGTTTTTT. Encoded protein: CASSDQGRGALFF. The chain recombines TRBV2 with TRBJ2-2; 8 bases agree with TRBD2. Germline lookup yields CDR1 SNHLY and CDR2 FYNNEI. This CDR3 has 13 amino acids.

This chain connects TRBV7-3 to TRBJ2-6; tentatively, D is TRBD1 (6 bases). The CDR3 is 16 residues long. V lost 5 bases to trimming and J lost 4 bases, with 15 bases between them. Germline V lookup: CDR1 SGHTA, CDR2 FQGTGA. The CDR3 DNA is TGTGCCAGCAGCCAGCCGACAGGACTGGGGGCCAACGTCCTGACTTTC. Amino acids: CASSQPTGLGANVLTF.

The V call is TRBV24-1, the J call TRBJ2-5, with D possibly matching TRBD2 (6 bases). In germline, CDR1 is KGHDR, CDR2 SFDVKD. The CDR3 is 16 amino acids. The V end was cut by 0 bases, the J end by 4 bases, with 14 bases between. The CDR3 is CATSDLVGGKGETQYF. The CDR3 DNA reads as TGTGCCACCAGTGATTTGGTCGGGGGAAAGGGAGAGACCCAGTACTTC.

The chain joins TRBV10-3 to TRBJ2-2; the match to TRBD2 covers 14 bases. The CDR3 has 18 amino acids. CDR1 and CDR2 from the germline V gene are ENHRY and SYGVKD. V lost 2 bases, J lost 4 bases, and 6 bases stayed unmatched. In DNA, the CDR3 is TGTGCCATCAGTGAGGAGACTAGCGGGGGGGTGATCACCGGGGAGCTGTTTTTT. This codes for CAISEETSGGVITGELFF.

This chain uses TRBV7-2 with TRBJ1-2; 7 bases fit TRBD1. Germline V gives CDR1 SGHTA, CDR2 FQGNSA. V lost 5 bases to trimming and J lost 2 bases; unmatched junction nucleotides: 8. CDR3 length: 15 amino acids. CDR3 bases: TGTGCCAGCAGCCCATCCCCGACAGGGAACTATGGCTACACCTTC. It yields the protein CASSPSPTGNYGYTF.

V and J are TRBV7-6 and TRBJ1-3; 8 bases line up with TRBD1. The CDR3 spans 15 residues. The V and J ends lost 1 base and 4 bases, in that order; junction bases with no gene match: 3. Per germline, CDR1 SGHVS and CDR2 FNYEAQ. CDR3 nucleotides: TGTGCCAGCAGCTTAGAGAACAGGGGGGGAAACACCATATATTTT. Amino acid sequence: CASSLENRGGNTIYF. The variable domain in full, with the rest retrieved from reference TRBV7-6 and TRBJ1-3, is GAGVSQSPRYKVTKRGQDVALRCDPISGHVSLYWYRQALGQGPEFLTYFNYEAQQDKSGLPNDRFSAERPEGSISTLTIQRTEQRDSAMYRCASSLENRGGNTIYFGEGSWLTVV.

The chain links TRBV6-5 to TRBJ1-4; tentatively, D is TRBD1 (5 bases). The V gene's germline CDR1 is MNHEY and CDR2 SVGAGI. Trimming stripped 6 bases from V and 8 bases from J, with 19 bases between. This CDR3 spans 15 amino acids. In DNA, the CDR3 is TGTGCCAGCAGCCGATCGGGACGCCGAGGGGAAAAACTGTTTTTT. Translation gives CASSRSGRRGEKLFF.

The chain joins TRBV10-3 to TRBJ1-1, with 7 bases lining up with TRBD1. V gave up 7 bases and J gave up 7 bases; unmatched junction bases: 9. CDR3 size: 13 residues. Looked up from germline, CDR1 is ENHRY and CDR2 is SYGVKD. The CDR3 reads CAITSVDRLEAFF. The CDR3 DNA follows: TGTGCCATCACCTCGGTGGACAGGCTTGAAGCTTTCTTT.

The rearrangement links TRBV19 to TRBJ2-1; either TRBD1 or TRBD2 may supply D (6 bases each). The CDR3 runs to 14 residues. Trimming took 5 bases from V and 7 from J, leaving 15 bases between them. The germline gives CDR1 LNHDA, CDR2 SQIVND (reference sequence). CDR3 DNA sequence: TGTGCCAGTAGTGGAGGGGGAGGAACGAATGAGCAGTTCTTC. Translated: CASSGGGGTNEQFF.

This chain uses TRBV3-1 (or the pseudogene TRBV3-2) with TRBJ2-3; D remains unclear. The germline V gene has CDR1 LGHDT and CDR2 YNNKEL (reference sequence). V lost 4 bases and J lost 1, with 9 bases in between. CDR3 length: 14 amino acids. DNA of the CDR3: TGTGCCAGCAGCCCAATGATGGGCACAGATACGCAGTATTTT. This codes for CASSPMMGTDTQYF.

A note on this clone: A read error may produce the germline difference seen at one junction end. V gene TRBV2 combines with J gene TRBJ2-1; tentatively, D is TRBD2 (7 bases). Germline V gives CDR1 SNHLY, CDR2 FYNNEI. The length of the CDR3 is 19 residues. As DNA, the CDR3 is TGTGCCCGCAGTTATGGGTGGGCGGGGGCGGGGAGCTCCTACAATGAGCAGTTCTTC. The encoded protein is CARSYGWAGAGSSYNEQFF. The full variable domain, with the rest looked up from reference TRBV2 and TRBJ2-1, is EPEVTQTPSHQVTQMGQEVILRCVPISNHLYFYWYRQILGQKVEFLVSFYNNEISEKSEIFDDQFSVERPDGSNFTLKIRSTKLEDSAMYFCARSYGWAGAGSSYNEQFFGPGTRLTVL.

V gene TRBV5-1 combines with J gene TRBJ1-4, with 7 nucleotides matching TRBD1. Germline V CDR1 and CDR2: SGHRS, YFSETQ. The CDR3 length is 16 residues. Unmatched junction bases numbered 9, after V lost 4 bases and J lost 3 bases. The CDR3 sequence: CASSPGGSSANEKLFF. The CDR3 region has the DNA TGCGCCAGCAGCCCAGGGGGTAGCTCGGCTAATGAAAAACTGTTTTTT.

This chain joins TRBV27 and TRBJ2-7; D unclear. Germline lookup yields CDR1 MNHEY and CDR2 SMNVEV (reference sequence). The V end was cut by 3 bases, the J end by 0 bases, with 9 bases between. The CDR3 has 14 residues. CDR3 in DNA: TGTGCCAGCAGTTTTTCCATTAGCTCCTACGAGCAGTACTTC. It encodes CASSFSISSYEQYF.

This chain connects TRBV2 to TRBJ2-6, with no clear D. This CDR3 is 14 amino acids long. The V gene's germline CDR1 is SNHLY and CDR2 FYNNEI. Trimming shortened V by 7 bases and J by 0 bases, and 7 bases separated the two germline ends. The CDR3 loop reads CASTRVSGANVLTF. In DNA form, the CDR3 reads TGTGCCAGCACCCGGGTCTCTGGGGCCAACGTCCTGACTTTC.

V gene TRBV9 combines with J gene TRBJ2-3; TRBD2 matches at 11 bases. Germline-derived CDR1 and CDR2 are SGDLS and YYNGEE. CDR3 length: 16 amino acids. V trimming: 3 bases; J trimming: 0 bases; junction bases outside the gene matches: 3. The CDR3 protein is CASSATSGGSTDTQYF. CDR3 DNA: TGTGCCAGCAGCGCTACTAGCGGGGGAAGCACAGATACGCAGTATTTT.

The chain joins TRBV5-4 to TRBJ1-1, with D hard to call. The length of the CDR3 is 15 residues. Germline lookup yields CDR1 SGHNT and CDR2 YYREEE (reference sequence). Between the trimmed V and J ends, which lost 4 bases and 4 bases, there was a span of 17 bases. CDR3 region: CASSPDLTRGTEAFF. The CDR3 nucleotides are TGTGCCAGCAGCCCAGACCTCACCCGGGGCACTGAAGCTTTCTTT.

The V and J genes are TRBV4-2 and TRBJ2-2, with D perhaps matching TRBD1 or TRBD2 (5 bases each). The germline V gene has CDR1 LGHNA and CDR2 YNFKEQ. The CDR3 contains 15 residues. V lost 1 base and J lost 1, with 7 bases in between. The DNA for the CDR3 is TGTGCCAGCAGCCAAGGAGGGGAGAACACCGGGGAGCTGTTTTTT. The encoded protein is CASSQGGENTGELFF.

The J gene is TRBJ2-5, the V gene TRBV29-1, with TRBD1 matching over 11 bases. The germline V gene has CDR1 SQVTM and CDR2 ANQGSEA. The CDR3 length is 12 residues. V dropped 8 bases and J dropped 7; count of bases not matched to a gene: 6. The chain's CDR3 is CSLAGQGGTQYF. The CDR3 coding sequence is TGCAGCCTTGCGGGACAGGGGGGGACCCAGTACTTC.

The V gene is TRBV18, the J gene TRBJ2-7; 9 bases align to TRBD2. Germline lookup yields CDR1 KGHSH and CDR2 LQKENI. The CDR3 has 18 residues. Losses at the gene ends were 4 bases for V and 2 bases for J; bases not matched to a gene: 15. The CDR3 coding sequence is TGTGCCAGCTCACGAGACGGTACTAGCGGGCACTCCCCCTACGAGCAGTACTTC. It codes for CASSRDGTSGHSPYEQYF.

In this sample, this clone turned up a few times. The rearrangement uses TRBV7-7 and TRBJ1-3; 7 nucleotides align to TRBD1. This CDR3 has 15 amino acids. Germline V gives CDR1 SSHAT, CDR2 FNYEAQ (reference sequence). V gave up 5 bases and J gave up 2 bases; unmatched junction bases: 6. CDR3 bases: TGTGCCAGCAGCCCGGCAGGGGGGGCTGGAAACACCATATATTTT. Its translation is CASSPAGGAGNTIYF.

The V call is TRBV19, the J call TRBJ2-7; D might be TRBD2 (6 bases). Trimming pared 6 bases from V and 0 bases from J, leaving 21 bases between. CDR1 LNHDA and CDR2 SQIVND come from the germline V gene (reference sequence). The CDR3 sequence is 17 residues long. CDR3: CASSHRAGGRGSYEQYF. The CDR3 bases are TGTGCCAGTAGCCACCGGGCCGGGGGTAGGGGCTCCTACGAGCAGTACTTC.

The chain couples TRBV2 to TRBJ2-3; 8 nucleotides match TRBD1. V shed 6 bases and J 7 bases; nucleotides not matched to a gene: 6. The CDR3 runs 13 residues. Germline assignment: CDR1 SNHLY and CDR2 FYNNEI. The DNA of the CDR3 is TGTGCCAGCAGGTCCGGACAGGGAAATACGCAGTATTTT. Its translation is CASRSGQGNTQYF.

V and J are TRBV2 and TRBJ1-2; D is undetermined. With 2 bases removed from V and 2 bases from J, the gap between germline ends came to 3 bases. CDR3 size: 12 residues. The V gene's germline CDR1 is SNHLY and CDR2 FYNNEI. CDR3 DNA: TGTGCCAGCAGTGAAAGGAACTATGGCTACACCTTC. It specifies CASSERNYGYTF.

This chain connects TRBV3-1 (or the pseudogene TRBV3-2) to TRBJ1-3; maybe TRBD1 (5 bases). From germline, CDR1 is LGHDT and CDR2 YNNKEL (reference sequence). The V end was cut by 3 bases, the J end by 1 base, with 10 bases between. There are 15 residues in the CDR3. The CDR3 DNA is TGTGCCAGCAGCCAGGGGGAAGGATCTGGAAACACCATATATTTT. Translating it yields CASSQGEGSGNTIYF.